These T cell receptor beta chains were read from a single sample in a study of cytomegalovirus exposure and HLA in healthy donors. Method: immunoSEQ multiplex PCR; TCRdb's copy keeps in-frame clones and lacks some. The sample consists of about 150,000 clones, almost 85% of them appearing once. The source material was PBMCs. The receptors derive from a boy aged 2 to 9 in good health and CMV-seronegative. Each CDR3 is given without its conserved first and last residue. A D gene is named only where the DNA matches it firmly.

CDR3aa: ASRDRGNYGYT
d_gene: TRBD1
v_gene: TRBV19
j_gene: TRBJ1-2

CDR3aa: ASRPRGYSGNTIY
d_gene: TRBD1
v_gene: TRBV2
j_gene: TRBJ1-3

CDR3aa: ASSFLTGGIGEQY
d_gene: TRBD1
v_gene: TRBV5-1
j_gene: TRBJ2-7

CDR3aa: ASSLGGSIYNEQF
d_gene: TRBD2
v_gene: TRBV5-1
j_gene: TRBJ2-1

CDR3aa: ASSNRTRQAGELF
d_gene: NA
v_gene: TRBV21-1
j_gene: TRBJ2-2

CDR3aa: ASSGGPGTGGHNEQF
d_gene: TRBD1
v_gene: TRBV6-1
j_gene: TRBJ2-1

CDR3aa: ASSIRDSYNSPLH
d_gene: NA
v_gene: TRBV7-2
j_gene: TRBJ1-6

CDR3aa: ASSLGYVYRINNEQF
d_gene: NA
v_gene: TRBV13
j_gene: TRBJ2-1

CDR3aa: ASGTYEQY
d_gene: NA
v_gene: TRBV2
j_gene: TRBJ2-7

CDR3aa: ASSKLAGETLY
d_gene: TRBD2
v_gene: TRBV6-6
j_gene: TRBJ2-5

CDR3aa: ASSPGQGKGETQY
d_gene: TRBD1
v_gene: TRBV27
j_gene: TRBJ2-5

CDR3aa: ASSQVEGDEKLF
d_gene: NA
v_gene: TRBV4-1
j_gene: TRBJ1-4

CDR3aa: ASSAGGREYNEQF
d_gene: NA
v_gene: TRBV5-8
j_gene: TRBJ2-1

CDR3aa: ASSVQKGREETQY
d_gene: NA
v_gene: TRBV6-1
j_gene: TRBJ2-5

CDR3aa: ASSLHPGLANRSSYEQY
d_gene: TRBD2
v_gene: TRBV7-7
j_gene: TRBJ2-7

CDR3aa: ASSSLQGPYGYT
d_gene: TRBD1
v_gene: TRBV2
j_gene: TRBJ1-2

CDR3aa: ASSYTPQAGNTEAF
d_gene: NA
v_gene: TRBV6-6
j_gene: TRBJ1-1

CDR3aa: ASSSGLAGVFIYEQY
d_gene: TRBD2
v_gene: TRBV28
j_gene: TRBJ2-7

CDR3aa: ASSPIAGVLNEQF
d_gene: TRBD2
v_gene: TRBV4-1
j_gene: TRBJ2-1

CDR3aa: ASSLGTSGKQETQY
d_gene: TRBD2
v_gene: TRBV5-1
j_gene: TRBJ2-5

CDR3aa: ASSLEWDTTQY
d_gene: NA
v_gene: TRBV5-1
j_gene: TRBJ2-3

CDR3aa: ASRLGTASYEQY
d_gene: TRBD1
v_gene: TRBV28
j_gene: TRBJ2-7

CDR3aa: AISEPRLRYEQY
d_gene: NA
v_gene: TRBV10-3
j_gene: TRBJ2-7

CDR3aa: ASSHQTGSSYEQY
d_gene: TRBD1
v_gene: TRBV4-1
j_gene: TRBJ2-7

CDR3aa: ASSSGWESSSYEQY
d_gene: NA
v_gene: TRBV5-1
j_gene: TRBJ2-7

CDR3aa: ASSSRTGEVEKLF
d_gene: TRBD1
v_gene: TRBV7-9
j_gene: TRBJ1-4

CDR3aa: ASSEGADEQY
d_gene: NA
v_gene: TRBV6-5
j_gene: TRBJ2-7

CDR3aa: AIRAEGTPSSYEQY
d_gene: NA
v_gene: TRBV10-3
j_gene: NA

CDR3aa: ASREGGAYGYT
d_gene: NA
v_gene: TRBV6-5
j_gene: TRBJ1-2

CDR3aa: ASSLEGTVYSGNTIY
d_gene: TRBD1
v_gene: TRBV5-1
j_gene: TRBJ1-3

CDR3aa: ASSHGTSEYNEQF
d_gene: TRBD2
v_gene: TRBV5-1
j_gene: TRBJ2-1

CDR3aa: ASSLTRNSRDTQY
d_gene: NA
v_gene: TRBV7-3
j_gene: TRBJ2-3

CDR3aa: ASSLSPRGETQY
d_gene: NA
v_gene: TRBV11-2
j_gene: TRBJ2-5

CDR3aa: ASSESLGGQVAGLDEKLF
d_gene: NA
v_gene: TRBV10-2
j_gene: TRBJ1-4

CDR3aa: SARTVAEQF
d_gene: NA
v_gene: TRBV20-1
j_gene: TRBJ2-1

CDR3aa: ASSLSRQVDNEQF
d_gene: NA
v_gene: TRBV5-1
j_gene: TRBJ2-1

CDR3aa: ASSLRGTGGEKLF
d_gene: TRBD1
v_gene: TRBV7-6
j_gene: TRBJ1-4

CDR3aa: AWSVLGLSYEQY
d_gene: NA
v_gene: TRBV30
j_gene: TRBJ2-7

CDR3aa: ASSRRMGGSGTDTQY
d_gene: TRBD2
v_gene: TRBV7-3
j_gene: TRBJ2-3

CDR3aa: ASQWGGNTEAF
d_gene: NA
v_gene: TRBV10-2
j_gene: TRBJ1-1

CDR3aa: ASSFFGTGDWAEAF
d_gene: TRBD1
v_gene: TRBV5-6
j_gene: TRBJ1-1

CDR3aa: THERTSGSGGELF
d_gene: TRBD2
v_gene: TRBV29-1
j_gene: TRBJ2-2

CDR3aa: SVAQGLTEAF
d_gene: NA
v_gene: TRBV29-1
j_gene: TRBJ1-1

CDR3aa: ASSSPGQGHEKLF
d_gene: TRBD1
v_gene: TRBV6-6
j_gene: TRBJ1-4

CDR3aa: ASRETGGNEQF
d_gene: TRBD1
v_gene: TRBV6-4
j_gene: TRBJ2-1

CDR3aa: ASSPTASRGDGAF
d_gene: NA
v_gene: TRBV7-9
j_gene: TRBJ1-1